This T cell receptor (beta chain) was sequenced during a study of blood T cell repertoires in COVID-19. Study at large: T cells, B-cell-depleted T cells, or PBMCs supplied cDNA or gDNA.

The CDR3 runs 12 residues. Between the trimmed V and J ends, which lost 2 bases and 5 bases, there was a span of 5 bases. Germline V gives CDR1 LGHDT, CDR2 YNNKEL (reference sequence). In the study's own analysis: Reference gene primer amplification in the assay estimated nucleated cell counts. Profiled with immunoSEQ multiplex PCR; TCRdb holds only in-frame clones, not every one. The D gene and trimming were derived from the DNA, and the V and J assignments and clone size from that table. The top ten hold 3.5% to 4.5% of the sample, which has about 210,000 clones, about 86% seen once. This study enrolled people aged roughly 18 to 90 from under 25 US geographic areas. Cohorts were based on clinical histories the participants reported.

The chain recombines TRBV3-1 (or the pseudogene TRBV3-2) with TRBJ2-3; D gene unclear. Specimen: PBMCs or T cells enriched from blood (not recorded which). The source is a woman in her 40s with acute COVID-19. CDR3 region: CASSQSRDTQYF. For the CDR3, the DNA is TGTGCCAGCAGCCAATCTAGAGATACGCAGTATTTT.